The rows below give T cell receptor beta chains drawn from one sample of a study of cytomegalovirus exposure and HLA in healthy donors. The method was immunoSEQ multiplex PCR; TCRdb's version includes in-frame clones alone and lacks a portion of them. The data hold roughly 98,000 clones, with approximately 75% observed a single time. The sequencing sample was made of PBMCs. All receptors come from a female donor in good health and CMV-seropositive. Both conserved end residues are part of each CDR3. D genes are given only for firm matches. Clone sizes are given selectively: once, few, many, or a class where the clone is expanded.

>.|TRBV2|.|TRBJ2-7
TGTGCCAGCACCCACCCCAGCGGCGGGCAGTACTTC
CASTHPSGGQYF
>.|TRBV30|.|TRBJ1-2
TGTGCCTGGATGCCCCTCGGGGGCTATGGCTACACCTTC
CAWMPLGGYGYTF
>.|TRBV7-8|TRBD2|TRBJ2-2
TGTGCCAGCAGCCTAGGGACTAGTAGCACCGGGGAGCTGTTTTTT
CASSLGTSSTGELFF
>.|TRBV5-8|TRBD2|TRBJ2-3
TGTGCCAGCAGCTTGTACCACGGACTAGCGGGCACAGATACGCAGTATTTT
CASSLYHGLAGTDTQYF
>few|TRBV19|.|TRBJ1-4
TGTGCCAGTAGACAGCCTATTAATGAAAAACTGTTTTTT
CASRQPINEKLFF
>.|TRBV7-6|TRBD1|TRBJ1-5
TGTGCCAGCAGCTTAGAGGTTCGACAGGGGCTATTTCAGCCCCAGCATTTT
CASSLEVRQGLFQPQHF
>.|TRBV2|.|TRBJ2-1
TGTGCCAGCAGGCGAATACGAGACGGAGGGGAGCAGTTCTTC
CASRRIRDGGEQFF
>.|TRBV29-1|.|TRBJ1-2
TGCAGCGTTGAAGATCCCGCAGGGGAGGGCTACACCTTC
CSVEDPAGEGYTF
>.|TRBV7-2|TRBD1|TRBJ1-5
TGTGCCAGCAGCTTCCTGACAGGGGGAAATCAGCCCCAGCATTTT
CASSFLTGGNQPQHF
>.|TRBV28|.|TRBJ1-6
TGTGCCAGCAGGGCCTTGGGGGGTCCCCTCCACTTT
CASRALGGPLHF
>once|TRBV28|TRBD1|TRBJ1-5
TGTGCCAGCAGTTTCCACCGCCGATCCGGGACAGTCAATCAGCCCCAGCATTTT
CASSFHRRSGTVNQPQHF
>.|TRBV27|TRBD2|TRBJ2-7
TGTGCCAGCAGTTTCTCGGGGGGACCCTACGAGCAGTACTTC
CASSFSGGPYEQYF
>.|TRBV7-9|.|TRBJ2-2
TGTGCCAGCAGCCTAAGGACTTCGCCGAGCACCGGGGAGCTGTTTTTT
CASSLRTSPSTGELFF
>.|TRBV6-1|TRBD2|TRBJ2-1
TGTGCCAGCAGTGCACTAGCGGGGGGGTCCAATGAGCAGTTCTTC
CASSALAGGSNEQFF
>few|TRBV6-5|.|TRBJ1-5
TGTGCCAGCAGTTCGGAGGGGGGGGCAGGTCAGCCCCAGCATTTT
CASSSEGGAGQPQHF
>.|TRBV10-1|.|TRBJ1-3
TGCGCCAGCAGTGAGGCGGGGGAGTTTGGAAACACCATATATTTT
CASSEAGEFGNTIYF
>.|TRBV7-2|.|TRBJ1-6
TGTGCCAGCAGCTTAATCGTCAGGGCCGCTGGTTCACCCCTCCACTTT
CASSLIVRAAGSPLHF
>.|TRBV5-1|.|TRBJ2-6
TGCGCCAGCAGCGCGGACTCTGGGGCCAACGTCCTGACTTTC
CASSADSGANVLTF
>.|TRBV7-3|.|TRBJ2-1
TGTGCCAGCAGCTTACTCCCCCCGACTACTTACAATGAGCAGTTCTTC
CASSLLPPTTYNEQFF
>.|TRBV29-1|TRBD1|TRBJ1-4
TGCAGCGCCGGAACAGGGGGAATTGAAAAACTGTTTTTT
CSAGTGGIEKLFF
>once|TRBV9|.|TRBJ2-2
TGTGCCAGTAGACAGGATTTGAATGCCGGGGAGCTGTTTTTT
CASRQDLNAGELFF
>few|TRBV10-2|.|TRBJ2-7
TGCGCCAGCAGCACGGGACTTCGACCGTTCTACGAGCAGTACTTC
CASSTGLRPFYEQYF
>.|TRBV29-1|TRBD1|TRBJ2-2
TGCAGCGTCGCCCCTCCGTGGACAGGGGACTCCGGGGAGCTGTTTTTT
CSVAPPWTGDSGELFF
>.|TRBV15|.|TRBJ2-7
TGTGCCACCAGCAGAGAGCGTCGGGTAGCCTACGAGCAGTACTTC
CATSRERRVAYEQYF
>.|TRBV2|TRBD2|TRBJ2-3
TGTGCCAGCAGCACCTTGGCTAGCGGGGGCGGCACAGATACGCAGTATTTT
CASSTLASGGGTDTQYF
>.|TRBV7-2|.|TRBJ2-1
TGTGCCAGCAGCTTAGCCGGACTCCCTAACAATGAGCAGTTCTTC
CASSLAGLPNNEQFF
>.|TRBV28|TRBD1|TRBJ2-7
TGTGCCAGCAGTTTGGACAGGTACTACGAGCAGTACTTC
CASSLDRYYEQYF
>.|TRBV4-3|.|TRBJ1-5
TGCGCCAGCAGCCACAGGGGCAATCAGCCCCAGCATTTT
CASSHRGNQPQHF